Below, 5 T cell receptor beta chains from the same sample are listed, as sequenced in a study of circulating and synovial CD4+ cells in juvenile arthritis. Sequenced by immunoSEQ multiplex PCR; TCRdb stores in-frame clones only, minus some. The table records tens of thousands of clones, nearly 97% of them present only once. The sequenced sample consisted of CD4+ T cells from blood. All receptors derive from a human donor with juvenile idiopathic arthritis.

J is TRBJ2-5 and V is TRBV5-8, with TRBD2 identical over 7 bases. The V gene's germline CDR1 is SGHTS and CDR2 YDEGEE. After removal of 3 bases from V and 4 bases from J, the junction contained 9 bases not matched to a gene. The CDR3 spans 15 residues. CDR3 bases: TGTGCCAGCAGCTCTTGGACTAGAATCACAGAGACCCAGTACTTC. Translating it yields CASSSWTRITETQYF.

The chain uses TRBV6-5 and TRBJ1-2; TRBD1 might be the D (5 bases). The CDR3 sequence is 13 residues long. Germline CDR1 is MNHEY and CDR2 is SVGAGI. V was shortened by 8 bases and J by 7 bases, with 17 bases between the two germline ends. CDR3 coding DNA: TGTGCCAGCGCGCTTGGGCAGGGCGGTGGCTACACCTTC. Its translation is CASALGQGGGYTF.

The CDR3 region has the DNA TGTGCCAGCAGCTTAGCTTGGCAGGAAAATCAGCCCCAGCATTTT. Translation: CASSLAWQENQPQHF. This chain links TRBV7-9 with TRBJ1-5; no definite D call. CDR1 and CDR2 (germline): SEHNR, FQNEAQ (reference sequence). The CDR3 has 15 residues. V lost 0 bases and J 4 bases, leaving 10 bases between the germline ends.

The chain combines TRBV29-1 with TRBJ1-1; TRBD1 matches 9 bases. Germline CDR1 reads SQVTM; CDR2 reads ANQGSEA. V was pared by 5 bases and J by 4 bases, with 8 bases of the junction left unmatched. CDR3 length: 14 residues. The CDR3, as DNA: TGCAGCGTTCACCGGACAGGGGAGGGCACTGAAGCTTTCTTT. This codes for CSVHRTGEGTEAFF.

This clone appeared once. The chain is built from TRBV5-8 and TRBJ1-1; no reliable D call. The CDR3 is 12 residues long. From germline, CDR1 is SGHTS and CDR2 YDEGEE. With 5 bases removed from V and 10 bases from J, the gap between germline ends came to 15 bases. The CDR3 region is CASRRDVGGAFF. The CDR3 DNA is TGTGCCAGCAGACGAGACGTGGGAGGAGCTTTCTTT.